This T cell receptor (beta chain) emerged from a study of spatial heterogeneity in lung cancer. Study-level background: In the raw reads, each unique TCR and UMI combination was present more than ten times on average.

The germline V gene has CDR1 SEHNR and CDR2 FQNEAQ (reference sequence). With 4 bases removed from V and 3 bases from J, the gap between germline ends came to 7 bases. The CDR3 totals 12 residues. Regarding time point: sample taken at primary tumor resection. Whole RNA came from tumor, nontumor lung or frozen PBMC and was sequenced without being sorted. One entry per CDR3 protein results from TCRdb running MiXCR on the 5' RACE reads. The top ten hold 55% to 60% of the sample, which has 40,000 to 45,000 distinct CDR3 sequences, approximately 14% seen once. The genes are TRBV7-9 and TRBJ2-7; maybe TRBD2 (6 bases). Sequencing used PBMCs, obtained at surgery. The TCR comes from a male donor with early-stage non-small cell lung cancer. Here the CDR3 reads CASSYSGYEQYF. CDR3 in DNA: TGTGCCAGCAGCTATAGCGGCTACGAGCAGTACTTC.